Listed below are T cell receptor beta chains from one sample, sequenced in a study of blood T cell repertoires in COVID-19. TCRdb's table, derived via immunoSEQ multiplex PCR, lists solely in-frame clones and lacks some. Of around 160,000 clones listed, just under 85% are singletons. The sequenced material came from peripheral blood. These receptors were obtained from a woman aged 40 to 50 with active or convalescent COVID-19. Both conserved end residues are part of each CDR3. Fields, in order: V gene, clone size, D gene, J gene, CDR3 protein, CDR3 DNA. A D gene is named only where the DNA matches it firmly. Clone size appears in some rows only: once, few, many, or a class for an expanded clone.

>TRBV19|-|TRBD1|TRBJ1-3
CASSWGQGSGNTIYF
TGTGCCAGTAGTTGGGGACAGGGGTCTGGAAACACCATATATTTT
>TRBV6-6|-|TRBD1|TRBJ1-4
CASRSQGVREKLFF
TGTGCCAGCAGATCTCAGGGGGTTAGGGAAAAACTGTTTTTT
>TRBV4-2|few|-|TRBJ1-5
CASSQDRGGRTRGNQPQHF
TGTGCCAGCAGCCAAGATAGGGGGGGAAGGACCCGGGGCAATCAGCCCCAGCATTTT
>TRBV27|-|-|TRBJ2-7
CASRTGTYEQYF
TGTGCCAGCAGGACAGGAACCTACGAGCAGTACTTC
>TRBV7-9|-|TRBD2|TRBJ2-3
CASSLGSLAGPGDTQYF
TGTGCCAGCAGCTTAGGCTCGCTAGCGGGACCGGGAGATACGCAGTATTTT
>TRBV7-2|-|-|TRBJ1-5
CASSLATAHSNQPQHF
TGTGCCAGCAGCTTAGCCACAGCACATAGCAATCAGCCCCAGCATTTT
>TRBV4-3|once|-|TRBJ2-5
CASSQDFRASLTQYF
TGCGCCAGCAGCCAAGATTTTAGGGCTAGCCTGACCCAGTACTTC
>TRBV18|-|TRBD1|TRBJ1-2
CASSLPGQVYYGYTF
TGTGCCAGCTCACTCCCGGGACAGGTCTACTATGGCTACACCTTC
>TRBV2|-|-|TRBJ2-3
CASDSRGEVGLITDTQYF
TGTGCCAGCGATTCTCGAGGGGAGGTCGGCCTCATCACAGATACGCAGTATTTT
>TRBV12-3/TRBV12-4|few|-|TRBJ1-4
CASSLESGEKLFF
TGTGCCAGCAGTTTGGAAAGCGGCGAAAAACTGTTTTTT
>TRBV15|-|-|TRBJ2-3
CATSTPGYTDTQYF
TGTGCCACCAGCACGCCAGGATACACAGATACGCAGTATTTT
>TRBV5-4|-|TRBD2|TRBJ2-1
CASSLSGGVYNEQFF
TGTGCCAGCAGCTTGTCTGGGGGGGTGTACAATGAGCAGTTCTTC
>TRBV5-6|-|TRBD1|TRBJ2-7
CASSGTGGKLDEQYF
TGTGCCAGCAGCGGGACAGGGGGGAAGCTAGATGAGCAGTACTTC
>TRBV5-1|-|-|TRBJ2-1
CASSREGFESYNEQFF
TGCGCCAGCAGTCGTGAGGGCTTTGAGTCCTACAATGAGCAGTTCTTC
>TRBV15|-|TRBD2|TRBJ2-3
CATSRYGGITDTQYF
TGTGCCACCAGCCGCTACGGGGGGATCACAGATACGCAGTATTTT
>TRBV28|few|TRBD1|TRBJ2-7
CASSYRTGYEQYF
TGTGCCAGCAGTTATAGGACAGGCTACGAGCAGTACTTC
>TRBV6-5|few|-|TRBJ1-4
CASSLGAREKLFF
TGTGCCAGCAGTTTAGGGGCGCGTGAAAAACTGTTTTTT
>TRBV28|-|TRBD1|TRBJ1-2
CASRQGTSNYGYTF
TGTGCCAGCAGACAGGGGACATCTAACTATGGCTACACCTTC
>TRBV10-1|-|TRBD1|TRBJ1-2
CASSETTGLGGYTF
TGCGCCAGCAGTGAGACGACAGGGTTGGGTGGCTACACCTTC
>TRBV19|-|-|TRBJ1-1
CASSPQGYTEAFF
TGTGCCAGTAGTCCACAGGGCTACACTGAAGCTTTCTTT
>TRBV10-3|-|-|TRBJ1-2
CAISESGEVYGYTF
TGTGCCATCAGTGAGTCCGGGGAGGTCTATGGCTACACCTTC
>TRBV15|-|-|TRBJ1-1
CATSRSGGIANTEAFF
TGTGCCACCAGCAGATCCGGGGGAATTGCGAACACTGAAGCTTTCTTT
>TRBV10-3|-|-|TRBJ2-7
CAISNGHPSSYEQYF
TGTGCCATCTCTAACGGACACCCGAGCTCCTACGAGCAGTACTTC
>TRBV3-1/TRBV3-2|-|-|TRBJ2-5
CASSHQRSARGKTQYF
TGTGCCAGCAGCCACCAAAGATCCGCCAGGGGTAAGACCCAGTACTTC
>TRBV10-3|few|TRBD1|TRBJ1-2
CAISESKGGRGYTF
TGTGCCATCAGTGAGTCGAAAGGGGGCCGTGGCTACACCTTC
>TRBV28|-|-|TRBJ1-5
CASTPGYQPQHF
TGTGCCAGCACCCCGGGATACCAGCCCCAGCATTTT
>TRBV6-1|-|TRBD2|TRBJ2-1
CASSERLAGSIYNEQFF
TGTGCCAGCAGTGAAAGACTAGCGGGGTCAATCTACAATGAGCAGTTCTTC
>TRBV4-1|-|TRBD1|TRBJ1-2
CASSQERDRVYGYTF
TGCGCCAGCAGCCAAGAGCGGGACAGGGTCTATGGCTACACCTTC
>TRBV6-5|-|-|TRBJ1-6
CASTRQGKNSPLHF
TGTGCCAGCACGCGGCAGGGGAAGAATTCACCCCTCCACTTT
>TRBV10-1|-|TRBD2|TRBJ2-5
CASSPGLAALQETQYF
TGCGCCAGTAGTCCGGGACTAGCGGCCCTCCAAGAGACCCAGTACTTC
>TRBV19|-|-|TRBJ2-7
CASSWGGSYEQYF
TGTGCCAGTAGTTGGGGAGGTTCCTACGAGCAGTACTTC
>TRBV28|-|TRBD2|TRBJ2-1
CASMLQGLAGVRGSYNEQFF
TGTGCCAGCATGCTACAGGGACTAGCGGGAGTACGAGGGTCCTACAATGAGCAGTTCTTC
>TRBV19|-|-|TRBJ1-1
CASSMLFGVSTEAFF
TGTGCCAGTAGTATGTTATTCGGGGTGAGCACTGAAGCTTTCTTT
>TRBV10-3|few|-|TRBJ2-1
CAISEPVEYRNEQFF
TGTGCCATCAGTGAGCCTGTGGAGTACCGAAATGAGCAGTTCTTC
>TRBV5-4|once|-|TRBJ2-5
CASSLGGRGEETQYF
TGTGCCAGCAGCTTGGGTGGCAGGGGGGAAGAGACCCAGTACTTC
>TRBV6-5|-|TRBD2|TRBJ2-7
CASRPTAGGTYEQYF
TGTGCCAGCAGGCCTACAGCGGGGGGAACCTACGAGCAGTACTTC
>TRBV2|few|TRBD1|TRBJ1-1
CASSRDSSMNTEAFF
TGTGCCAGCAGTAGGGACAGCTCAATGAACACTGAAGCTTTCTTT
>TRBV7-2|-|-|TRBJ2-3
CASSPGGGLRTDTQYF
TGTGCCAGCAGCCCAGGAGGGGGCCTACGCACAGATACGCAGTATTTT
>TRBV2|-|-|TRBJ2-6
CASSPRGSGANVLTF
TGTGCCAGCAGTCCACGGGGGTCTGGGGCCAACGTCCTGACTTTC
>TRBV9|-|TRBD2|TRBJ2-1
CASSSGLAFYNEQFF
TGTGCCAGCAGTTCGGGACTAGCATTTTACAATGAGCAGTTCTTC
>TRBV29-1|-|TRBD1|TRBJ1-5
CSVAGTDPNQPQHF
TGCAGCGTGGCCGGGACAGACCCCAATCAGCCCCAGCATTTT
>TRBV6-1|-|-|TRBJ1-3
CASSETERGNTIYF
TGTGCCAGCAGTGAAACAGAGAGAGGAAACACCATATATTTT
>TRBV7-2|-|TRBD2|TRBJ2-3
CASSFGGSGNLPTDTQYF
TGTGCCAGCAGCTTTGGGGGGAGCGGGAACCTTCCCACAGATACGCAGTATTTT
>TRBV11-3|-|TRBD1|TRBJ2-7
CASSLQGASEQYF
TGTGCCAGCAGCTTACAGGGGGCAAGCGAGCAGTACTTC
>TRBV28|-|-|TRBJ1-1
CASSFHGTEAFF
TGTGCCAGCAGTTTTCACGGGACTGAAGCTTTCTTT
>TRBV30|-|-|TRBJ1-4
CAWDRNEKLFF
TGTGCCTGGGACAGAAATGAAAAACTGTTTTTT
>TRBV9|-|TRBD2|TRBJ2-3
CASGRGDTQYF
TGTGCCAGCGGGAGGGGAGATACGCAGTATTTT
>TRBV7-2|-|-|TRBJ2-5
CASSLGLQETQYF
TGTGCCAGCAGCTTAGGACTACAGGAGACCCAGTACTTC
>TRBV7-8|-|-|TRBJ2-7
CASSLVRPGHPLEQYF
TGTGCCAGCAGCTTAGTGAGACCGGGACACCCACTCGAGCAGTACTTC
>TRBV29-1|-|TRBD2|TRBJ2-2
CSVGTTSGGPRTGELFF
TGCAGCGTTGGCACTACTAGCGGGGGCCCGAGAACCGGGGAGCTGTTTTTT